The present entry profiles one TCR beta chain with its context. Its antigen is as yet unknown. CDR1 ENHRY and CDR2 SYGVKD come from the germline V gene. The length of the CDR3 is 14 residues. The V gene lost 7 bases and the J gene lost 3 bases, with 15 bases spanning the gap. The sample is drawn from a study of T cell repertoires in cytomegalovirus infection. For the study at large: The public TCR beta signatures pointed to both CMV infection and matching HLA type.

TCRdb reprocessed the reads with MiXCR, giving one entry per CDR3 protein. The sample includes roughly 500,000 distinct CDR3 sequences, roughly 43% of them seen just once. The study's findings and limits: Clonotype analysis showed dominance of the ex vivo response by HLA-C-restricted CMV-specific TCR beta clonotypes.

The sequence was collected from a human donor in good health (CMV status not recorded). Some clones in this sample may be carry-over from other donors' samples. V gene TRBV10-3 combines with J gene TRBJ1-2; D possibly corresponds to TRBD1 (5 bases). The sequencing used cultured PBMCs, collected from culture after CMV antigen stimulation. CDR3 nucleotides: TGTGCCATCACGGTGGGGGGAACCGACTATGGCTACACCTTC. Its protein product is CAITVGGTDYGYTF.